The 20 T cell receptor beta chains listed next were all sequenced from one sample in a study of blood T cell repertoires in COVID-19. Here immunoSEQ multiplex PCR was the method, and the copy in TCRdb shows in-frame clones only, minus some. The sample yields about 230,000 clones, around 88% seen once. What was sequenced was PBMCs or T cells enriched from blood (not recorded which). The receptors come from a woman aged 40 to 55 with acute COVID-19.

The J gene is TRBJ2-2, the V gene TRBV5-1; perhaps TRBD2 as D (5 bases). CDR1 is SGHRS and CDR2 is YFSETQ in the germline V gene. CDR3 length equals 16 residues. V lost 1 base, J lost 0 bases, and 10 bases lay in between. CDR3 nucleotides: TGCGCCAGCAGCTTGTGGCCGGGGACGAACACCGGGGAGCTGTTTTTT. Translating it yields CASSLWPGTNTGELFF.

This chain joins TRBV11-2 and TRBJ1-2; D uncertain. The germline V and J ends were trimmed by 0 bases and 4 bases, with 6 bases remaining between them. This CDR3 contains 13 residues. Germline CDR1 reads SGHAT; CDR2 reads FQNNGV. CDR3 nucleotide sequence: TGTGCCAGCAGCTTAGATCCAGTCTATGGCTACACCTTC. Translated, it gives CASSLDPVYGYTF.

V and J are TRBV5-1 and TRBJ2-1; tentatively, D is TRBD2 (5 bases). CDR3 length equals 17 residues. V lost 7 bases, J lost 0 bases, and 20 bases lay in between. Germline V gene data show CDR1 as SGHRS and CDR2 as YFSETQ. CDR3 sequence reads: CASRKGDRASSYNEQFF. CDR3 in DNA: TGCGCCAGCCGGAAGGGAGACCGGGCGAGCTCCTACAATGAGCAGTTCTTC.

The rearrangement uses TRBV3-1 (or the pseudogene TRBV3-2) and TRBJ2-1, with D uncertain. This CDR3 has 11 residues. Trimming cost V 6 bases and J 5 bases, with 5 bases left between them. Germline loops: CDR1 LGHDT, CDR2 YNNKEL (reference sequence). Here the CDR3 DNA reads TGTGCCAGCAGACGGGACAATGAGCAGTTCTTC. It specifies CASRRDNEQFF.

The CDR3 DNA reads as TGTGCCAGCAGCTCCGGGACACGACACTACGAGCAGTACTTC. Protein: CASSSGTRHYEQYF. V usage is TRBV7-8 and J usage is TRBJ2-7; tentative D call: TRBD1 (6 bases). Trimming took 4 bases from V and 3 from J, leaving 13 bases between them. This CDR3 has 14 amino acids. The germline V gene has CDR1 SGHVS and CDR2 FQNEAQ.

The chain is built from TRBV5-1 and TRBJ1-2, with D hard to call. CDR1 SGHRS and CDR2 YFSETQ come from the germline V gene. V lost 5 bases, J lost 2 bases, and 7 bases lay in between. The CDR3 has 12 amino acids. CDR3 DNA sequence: TGCGCCAGCAGGGGAGAGAACTATGGCTACACCTTC. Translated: CASRGENYGYTF.

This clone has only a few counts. CDR3 region: CASSLGPGTGELFF. The CDR3 DNA sequence: TGTGCCAGCAGCTTAGGTCCGGGCACCGGGGAGCTGTTTTTT. The chain employs TRBV5-6 and TRBJ2-2; no clear D gene. The V gene's germline CDR1 is SGHDT and CDR2 YYEEEE. Deletions cut 2 bases from V and 4 bases from J, with 9 bases between. The CDR3 length is 14 residues. The complete variable domain, with remaining parts taken from reference TRBV5-6 and TRBJ2-2, reads DAGVTQSPTHLIKTRGQQVTLRCSPKSGHDTVSWYQQALGQGPQFIFQYYEEEERQRGNFPDRFSGHQFPNYSSELNVNALLLGDSALYLCASSLGPGTGELFFGEGSRLTVL.

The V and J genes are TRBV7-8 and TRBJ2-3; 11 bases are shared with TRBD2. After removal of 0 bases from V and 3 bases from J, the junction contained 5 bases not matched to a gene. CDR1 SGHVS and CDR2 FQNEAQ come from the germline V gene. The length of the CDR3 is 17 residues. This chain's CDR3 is CASSLAGSGRGTDTQYF. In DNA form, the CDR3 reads TGTGCCAGCAGCTTAGCTGGTAGCGGGAGGGGGACAGATACGCAGTATTTT.

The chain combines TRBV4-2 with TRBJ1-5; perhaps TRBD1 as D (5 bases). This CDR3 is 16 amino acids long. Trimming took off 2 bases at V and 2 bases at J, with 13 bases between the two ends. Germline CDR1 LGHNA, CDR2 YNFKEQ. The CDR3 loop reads CASSQIVGGGNQPQHF. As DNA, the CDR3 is TGTGCCAGCAGCCAAATAGTCGGGGGGGGCAATCAGCCCCAGCATTTT.

CDR3 sequence reads: CAWSVPGSDTQYF. The CDR3 coding sequence is TGTGCCTGGAGTGTACCAGGGTCAGATACGCAGTATTTT. The V and J genes are TRBV30 and TRBJ2-3; D might be TRBD1 (5 bases). The CDR3 spans 13 residues. Germline V gene data show CDR1 as GTSNPN and CDR2 as SVGIG (reference sequence). Trimming stripped 0 bases from V and 4 bases from J, with 8 bases between.

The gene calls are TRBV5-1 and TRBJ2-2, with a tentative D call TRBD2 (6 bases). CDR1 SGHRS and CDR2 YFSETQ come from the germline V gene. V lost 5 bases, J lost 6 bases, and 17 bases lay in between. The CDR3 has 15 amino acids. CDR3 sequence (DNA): TGCGCCAGCAGACTCCATCCACTAGCCCCCGGGGAGCTGTTTTTT. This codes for CASRLHPLAPGELFF.

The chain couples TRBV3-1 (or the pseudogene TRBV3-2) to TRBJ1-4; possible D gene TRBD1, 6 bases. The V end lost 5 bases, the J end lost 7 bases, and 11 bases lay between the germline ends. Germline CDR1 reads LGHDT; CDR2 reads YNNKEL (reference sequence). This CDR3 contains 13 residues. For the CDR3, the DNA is TGTGCCAGCAGCTTAAGGGGGAGTGAAAAACTGTTTTTT. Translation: CASSLRGSEKLFF.

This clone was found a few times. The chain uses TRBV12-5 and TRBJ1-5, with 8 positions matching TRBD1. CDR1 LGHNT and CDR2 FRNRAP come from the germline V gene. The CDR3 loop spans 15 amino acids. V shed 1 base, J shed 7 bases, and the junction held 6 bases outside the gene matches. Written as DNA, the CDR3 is TGTGCTAGTGGTTTGGGACAGGGGAAGGGACAGCCCCAGCATTTT. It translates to CASGLGQGKGQPQHF.

CDR3 protein: CASSYGVARANEKLFF. DNA of the CDR3: TGTGCCAGCAGTTACGGGGTCGCCAGGGCAAATGAAAAACTGTTTTTT. The chain combines TRBV6-5 with TRBJ1-4; D may be TRBD1 (5 bases). V lost 2 bases to trimming and J lost 5 bases, with 15 bases between them. Germline V CDR1 and CDR2: MNHEY, SVGAGI. This CDR3 region has 16 residues.

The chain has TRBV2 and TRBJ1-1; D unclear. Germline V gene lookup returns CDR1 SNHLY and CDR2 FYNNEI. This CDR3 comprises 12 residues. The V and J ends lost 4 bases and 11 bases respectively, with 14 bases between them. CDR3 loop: CASSVGRVGAFF. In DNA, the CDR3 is TGTGCCAGCAGTGTCGGGAGGGTTGGGGCTTTCTTT.

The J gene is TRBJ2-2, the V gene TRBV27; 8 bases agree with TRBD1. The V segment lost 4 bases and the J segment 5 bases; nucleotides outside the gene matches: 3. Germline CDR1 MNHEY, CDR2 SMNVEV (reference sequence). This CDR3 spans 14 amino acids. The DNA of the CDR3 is TGTGCCAGCAGTTCGGACAGGGATACCGGGGAGCTGTTTTTT. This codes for CASSSDRDTGELFF.

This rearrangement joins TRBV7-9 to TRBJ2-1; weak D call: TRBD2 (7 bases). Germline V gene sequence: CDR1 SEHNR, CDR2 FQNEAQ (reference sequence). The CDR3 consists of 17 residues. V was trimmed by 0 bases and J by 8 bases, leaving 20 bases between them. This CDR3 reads CASSLAVSGTKGDEQFF. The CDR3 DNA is TGTGCCAGCAGCTTAGCAGTCAGCGGGACAAAAGGGGATGAGCAGTTCTTC. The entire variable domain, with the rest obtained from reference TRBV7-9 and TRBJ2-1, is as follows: DTGVSQNPRHKITKRGQNVTFRCDPISEHNRLYWYRQTLGQGPEFLTYFQNEAQLEKSRLLSDRFSAERPKGSFSTLEIQRTEQGDSAMYLCASSLAVSGTKGDEQFFGPGTRLTVL.

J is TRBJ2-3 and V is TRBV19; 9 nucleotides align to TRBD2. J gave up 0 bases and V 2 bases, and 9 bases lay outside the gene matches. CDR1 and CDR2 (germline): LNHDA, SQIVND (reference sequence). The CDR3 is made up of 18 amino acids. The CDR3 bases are TGTGCCAGTAGTATAAAGCGGGGGGCCCTTAGCAGCACAGATACGCAGTATTTT. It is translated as CASSIKRGALSSTDTQYF.

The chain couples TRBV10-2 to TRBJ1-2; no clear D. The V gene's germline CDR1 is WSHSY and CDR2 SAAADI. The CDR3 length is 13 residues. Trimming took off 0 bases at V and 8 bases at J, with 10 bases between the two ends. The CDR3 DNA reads TGCGCCAGCAGTGAGTCTAATGGAGTAGGCTACACCTTC. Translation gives CASSESNGVGYTF.

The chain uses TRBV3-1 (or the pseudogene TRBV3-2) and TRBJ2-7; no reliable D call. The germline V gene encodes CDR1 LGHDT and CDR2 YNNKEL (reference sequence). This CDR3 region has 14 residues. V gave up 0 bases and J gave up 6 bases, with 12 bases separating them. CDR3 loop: CASSQDLSSAEQYF. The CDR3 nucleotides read TGTGCCAGCAGCCAAGATCTCTCCAGCGCCGAGCAGTACTTC.